One sample yielded the 27 T cell receptor beta chains listed below, sequenced in a study of blood T cell repertoires in COVID-19. Produced via immunoSEQ multiplex PCR; TCRdb's table is partial and in-frame only. The sample consists of a few hundred thousand clones, approximately 87% of them appearing once. Sequenced material: peripheral blood. The receptors stem from a woman between 50 and 59 years old with acute or convalescent COVID-19.

The V gene is TRBV6-4, the J gene TRBJ2-2, with TRBD2 identical over 8 bases. Germline V gene sequence: CDR1 MRHNA, CDR2 SNTAGT. Trimming removed 4 bases from V and 3 bases from J; junction bases left unmatched: 1. This CDR3 comprises 14 residues. In DNA, the CDR3 is TGTGCCAGCAGTGCACTAGCGGACACCGGGGAGCTGTTTTTT. Its translation is CASSALADTGELFF.

The CDR3 DNA reads as TGTGCCAGCAGCTTGGCCGGAGGTTCCGAGCAGTACTTC. This translates into CASSLAGGSEQYF. The rearrangement links TRBV5-4 to TRBJ2-7; tentatively, D is TRBD2 (5 bases). CDR1 is SGHNT, CDR2 YYREEE, per germline (reference sequence). V was cut by 0 bases and J by 6 bases, with 10 bases left in between. The length of the CDR3 is 13 residues.

This clone was recorded once. The chain combines TRBV4-3 with TRBJ2-1; 8 bases map to TRBD1. Germline-derived CDR1 and CDR2 are LGHNA and YSLEER. Trimming cost V 0 bases and J 8 bases; bases outside gene matches: 6. The CDR3 has 15 residues. The CDR3 DNA follows: TGCGCCAGCAGCCAAGAATTAGACAGGGGCCATGAGCAGTTCTTC. This gives the protein CASSQELDRGHEQFF.

This clone has only a few counts. V and J are TRBV7-8 and TRBJ1-3; 9 nucleotides align to TRBD1. Germline CDR1 is SGHVS and CDR2 is FQNEAQ. The junction had 3 bases not matched to a gene; V was cut back by 2 bases and J by 4 bases. The CDR3 contains 15 residues. CDR3 loop: CASSLWTGAGNTIYF. CDR3 bases: TGTGCCAGCAGCTTATGGACAGGGGCAGGAAACACCATATATTTT.

This clone was seen once. The V call is TRBV9, the J call TRBJ2-3; TRBD2 might be the D (5 bases). Germline CDR1 and CDR2: SGDLS and YYNGEE. The CDR3 consists of 14 residues. Trimming cost V 4 bases and J 1 base, with 10 bases left between them. Written as DNA, the CDR3 is TGTGCCAGCAGCCCCTTAGCGCGCACAGATACGCAGTATTTT. This gives the protein CASSPLARTDTQYF.

This clone has a count of ten or more. Other DNA sequences of this sample code for an identical CDR3. This chain uses TRBV7-2 with TRBJ1-5; D unclear. The V and J ends lost 1 base and 4 bases respectively, with 8 bases between them. CDR3 length: 14 amino acids. The V gene's germline CDR1 is SGHTA and CDR2 FQGNSA. DNA for the CDR3: TGTGCCAGCAGCTTAGAGCGGGGAAATCAGCCCCAGCATTTT. Amino acids: CASSLERGNQPQHF.

This sequence joins TRBV6-6 and TRBJ1-5, with 9 bases matching TRBD1. The CDR3 has 16 residues. V shed 2 bases, J shed 4 bases, and the junction held 6 bases outside the gene matches. Germline V gene data show CDR1 as MNHNY and CDR2 as SVGAGI (reference sequence). This chain's CDR3 is CASSYRAGQGNQPQHF. The DNA of the CDR3 is TGTGCCAGCAGTTACAGAGCGGGACAGGGAAATCAGCCCCAGCATTTT.

The chain uses TRBV5-4 and TRBJ1-2; no firm D call. Germline CDR1 is SGHNT and CDR2 is YYREEE (reference sequence). The CDR3 sequence is 14 residues long. The ends were cut back, 1 base at V and 2 bases at J, with 9 bases in the middle. The CDR3 loop is CASSLRRWNYGYTF. CDR3 nucleotides: TGTGCCAGCAGCTTGCGGCGGTGGAACTATGGCTACACCTTC.

This chain uses TRBV6-5 with TRBJ2-7, with 7 nucleotides matching TRBD2. With V trimmed by 2 bases and J by 2 bases, 6 bases remained unmatched. CDR1 and CDR2 from the germline V gene are MNHEY and SVGAGI. The CDR3 is made up of 15 amino acids. CDR3 amino acids: CASSYDPGTTYEQYF. The CDR3 DNA reads TGTGCCAGCAGTTACGACCCCGGGACTACCTACGAGCAGTACTTC.

This clone showed up just once. The rearrangement uses TRBV2 and TRBJ2-1; D perhaps matches TRBD2 (6 bases). V shed 3 bases and J shed 5 bases, with 20 bases lying between them. This CDR3 has 17 amino acids. Germline V gives CDR1 SNHLY, CDR2 FYNNEI. The CDR3 DNA reads TGTGCCAGCAGTGATTACCGACGAGCGGGCGCGAACAATGAGCAGTTCTTC. It encodes CASSDYRRAGANNEQFF.

The J gene is TRBJ2-2, the V gene TRBV20-1, with TRBD2 as a possible D gene (5 bases). Germline assignment: CDR1 DFQATT and CDR2 SNEGSKA (reference sequence). The V end lost 3 bases, the J end lost 5 bases, and 7 bases lay between the germline ends. This CDR3 region has 12 residues. The DNA for the CDR3 is TGCAGTGCTAGTAGACTAACCGGGGAGCTGTTTTTT. It codes for CSASRLTGELFF.

This sequence joins TRBV7-9 and TRBJ1-2; TRBD1 is a possible D gene (6 bases). The CDR3 contains 14 residues. The V gene's germline CDR1 is SEHNR and CDR2 FQNEAQ (reference sequence). Trimming left V 5 bases short and J 1 base short, with 11 bases between. CDR3 in DNA: TGTGCCAGCAGCGAATCGGACAGTAACTATGGCTACACCTTC. This gives the protein CASSESDSNYGYTF.

This sequence joins TRBV10-2 and TRBJ1-1; no firm D call. The CDR3 sequence is 12 residues long. Germline V gene sequence: CDR1 WSHSY, CDR2 SAAADI. Trimming pared 4 bases from V and 7 bases from J, leaving 10 bases between. The chain's CDR3 is CASSGVSDEAFF. CDR3 DNA sequence: TGCGCCAGCAGTGGGGTCAGCGATGAAGCTTTCTTT.

This chain connects TRBV5-1 to TRBJ2-3; 7 positions match TRBD1. CDR1 and CDR2 (germline): SGHRS, YFSETQ. The CDR3 is made up of 16 amino acids. Trimming removed 4 bases from V and 4 bases from J; junction bases left unmatched: 12. CDR3 amino acids: CASSHEWSGGADTQYF. In nucleotides, the CDR3 is TGCGCCAGCAGCCACGAGTGGTCAGGGGGAGCAGATACGCAGTATTTT.

The V gene is TRBV4-1, the J gene TRBJ2-5; D is ambiguous. Germline lookup yields CDR1 MGHRA and CDR2 YSYEKL. The V and J ends lost 1 base and 9 bases respectively, with 12 bases between them. The CDR3 covers 13 residues. In nucleotides, the CDR3 is TGCGCCAGCAGCCAAGCCCAGTTTCTAGCCCAGTACTTC. It specifies CASSQAQFLAQYF.

The DNA for the CDR3 is TGTGCCAGCAGTCCGATCGGGACAGGCTATGAAAAACTGTTTTTT. Its translation is CASSPIGTGYEKLFF. This chain connects TRBV6-2 or TRBV6-3 to TRBJ1-4, with 8 bases identical to TRBD1. The germline gives CDR1 MNHEY, CDR2 SVGEGT. The CDR3 spans 15 residues. With V trimmed by 5 bases and J by 6 bases, 8 bases remained unmatched.

The genes are TRBV11-3 and TRBJ2-7, with TRBD1 matching over 8 bases. Germline loops: CDR1 SGHNT, CDR2 YENEEA. Trimming took 4 bases from V and 7 from J; bases not matched to a gene: 6. The CDR3 extends over 13 amino acids. CDR3 nucleotides: TGTGCCAGCAGCTGGGACAGGCAACGAGAGCAGTACTTC. It translates to CASSWDRQREQYF. Filled out from reference TRBV11-3 and TRBJ2-7, the complete variable domain reads EAGVVQSPRYKIIEKKQPVAFWCNPISGHNTLYWYLQNLGQGPELLIRYENEEAVDDSQLPKDRFSAERLKGVDSTLKIQPAELGDSAVYLCASSWDRQREQYFGPGTRLTVT.

The table lists this clone with a few counts. This chain joins TRBV10-2 and TRBJ2-1, with TRBD2 identical over 10 bases. This CDR3 has 15 amino acids. Germline CDR1 WSHSY, CDR2 SAAADI. V shed 8 bases and J 8 bases; nucleotides not matched to a gene: 12. The CDR3 DNA is TGCGCCAGCTCCCGGACTAGCGGCCCCTGGGATGAGCAGTTCTTC. Its protein product is CASSRTSGPWDEQFF.

Points on this clone: One end of the junction does not line up with germline, which may come from a read error. CDR3 region: CAIPRAGGDNGQFF. The CDR3 nucleotides read TGTGCCATTCCCAGGGCAGGTGGGGACAATGGGCAGTTCTTC. The chain links TRBV2 to TRBJ2-1; possible D gene TRBD1, 6 bases. The germline gives CDR1 SNHLY, CDR2 FYNNEI. This CDR3 region has 14 residues.

The rearrangement joins TRBV11-2 to TRBJ2-2; D call uncertain. The germline V gene encodes CDR1 SGHAT and CDR2 FQNNGV. V dropped 2 bases and J dropped 1 base, with 14 bases sitting between them. This CDR3 spans 17 amino acids. CDR3 amino acids: CASSLTGGSENTGELFF. The CDR3, as DNA: TGTGCCAGCAGCTTAACCGGCGGATCAGAGAACACCGGGGAGCTGTTTTTT.

As concerns this clone: Additional DNA sequences in this sample encode the identical CDR3. The rearrangement uses TRBV7-2 and TRBJ2-7; D is perhaps TRBD2 (5 bases). V was clipped by 1 base and J by 3 bases, with 7 bases between them. Germline values: CDR1 SGHTA, CDR2 FQGNSA. CDR3 length equals 13 residues. CDR3 coding DNA: TGTGCCAGCAGCTTAGGGGCGGGCTACGAGCAGTACTTC. It yields the protein CASSLGAGYEQYF.

The chain is built from TRBV19 and TRBJ1-1, with TRBD1 matching over 7 bases. Trimming took 5 bases from V and 10 from J; bases not matched to a gene: 7. Per the germline V gene, CDR1 is LNHDA and CDR2 is SQIVND (reference sequence). This CDR3 is built from 12 residues. The chain's CDR3 is CASSRQGLGAFF. CDR3 bases: TGTGCCAGTAGTCGACAGGGCCTCGGAGCTTTCTTT.

The chain combines TRBV6-5 with TRBJ2-2, with D hard to call. Trimming removed 7 bases from V and 1 base from J, with 4 bases in between. This CDR3 spans 12 amino acids. The germline gives CDR1 MNHEY, CDR2 SVGAGI. CDR3 in DNA: TGTGCCAGCATCAGGAACACCGGGGAGCTGTTTTTT. Its translation: CASIRNTGELFF.

V is TRBV11-2 and J is TRBJ1-2, with 8 bases fitting TRBD1. Trimming cost V 5 bases and J 8 bases; bases outside gene matches: 13. The CDR3 sequence is 15 residues long. Germline lookup yields CDR1 SGHAT and CDR2 FQNNGV. CDR3 in amino acids: CASSLGTGPAMGYTF. The CDR3 nucleotides read TGTGCCAGCAGCCTTGGGACAGGACCAGCAATGGGCTACACCTTC.

The chain carries TRBV19 and TRBJ2-6; 7 bases are a match to TRBD1. Germline lookup yields CDR1 LNHDA and CDR2 SQIVND (reference sequence). The CDR3 is 15 amino acids. V lost 3 bases and J lost 2; bases outside the gene matches: 1. The CDR3 DNA reads TGTGCCAGTAGTATGGGGACAGCTGGGGCCAACGTCCTGACTTTC. Translated: CASSMGTAGANVLTF. The full variable domain, in which reference TRBV19 and TRBJ2-6 provide the parts outside the CDR3, is DGGITQSPKYLFRKEGQNVTLSCEQNLNHDAMYWYRQDPGQGLRLIYYSQIVNDFQKGDIAEGYSVSREKKESFPLTVTSAQKNPTAFYLCASSMGTAGANVLTFGAGSRLTVL.

The chain combines TRBV3-1 (or the pseudogene TRBV3-2) with TRBJ2-1, with a weak D call TRBD2 (5 bases). Germline-derived CDR1 and CDR2 are LGHDT and YNNKEL (reference sequence). This CDR3 has 15 amino acids. V shed 1 base and J shed 4 bases, with 11 bases lying between them. The CDR3, as DNA: TGTGCCAGCAGCCAAGCGGGCGGGCCTTACAATGAGCAGTTCTTC. Its protein is CASSQAGGPYNEQFF.

On this clone itself: This specimen includes other DNA sequences encoding the same CDR3. The J gene is TRBJ2-7, the V gene TRBV5-6, with D unresolved. The ends were cut back, 4 bases at V and 3 bases at J, with 8 bases in the middle. The CDR3 is made up of 12 amino acids. Germline V lookup: CDR1 SGHDT, CDR2 YYEEEE. The CDR3 spells CASSLDNYEQYF. CDR3 nucleotide sequence: TGTGCCAGCAGCCTTGACAACTACGAGCAGTACTTC.